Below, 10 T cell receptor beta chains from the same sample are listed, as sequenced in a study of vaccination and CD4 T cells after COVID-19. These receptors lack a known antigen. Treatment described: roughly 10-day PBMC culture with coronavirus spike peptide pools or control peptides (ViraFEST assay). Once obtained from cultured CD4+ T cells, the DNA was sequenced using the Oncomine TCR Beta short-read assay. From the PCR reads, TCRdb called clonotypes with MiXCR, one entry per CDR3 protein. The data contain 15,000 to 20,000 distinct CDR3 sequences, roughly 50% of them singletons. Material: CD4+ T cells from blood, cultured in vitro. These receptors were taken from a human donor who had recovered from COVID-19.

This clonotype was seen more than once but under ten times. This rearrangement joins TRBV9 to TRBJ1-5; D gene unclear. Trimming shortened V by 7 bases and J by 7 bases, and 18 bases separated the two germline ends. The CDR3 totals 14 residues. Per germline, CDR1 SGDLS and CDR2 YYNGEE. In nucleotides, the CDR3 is TGTGCCAGCGCGGGCAGTCCGGATGAACAGCCCCAGCATTTT. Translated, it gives CASAGSPDEQPQHF.

This CDR3 is CASSWVQETQYF. The CDR3 nucleotides read TGTGCCAGCAGCTGGGTCCAAGAGACCCAGTACTTC. The V and J genes are TRBV11-2 and TRBJ2-5; D unclear. The V gene lost 4 bases and the J gene lost 1 base, with 4 bases spanning the gap. Germline CDR1 and CDR2: SGHAT and FQNNGV. The CDR3 extends over 12 amino acids.

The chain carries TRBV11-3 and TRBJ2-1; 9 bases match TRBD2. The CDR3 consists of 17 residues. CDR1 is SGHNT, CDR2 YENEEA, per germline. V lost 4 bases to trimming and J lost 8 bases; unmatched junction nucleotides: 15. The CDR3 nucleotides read TGTGCCAGCAGCTCCCCCCACTTGGCGGGAGGGAGGGATGAGCAGTTCTTC. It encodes CASSSPHLAGGRDEQFF.

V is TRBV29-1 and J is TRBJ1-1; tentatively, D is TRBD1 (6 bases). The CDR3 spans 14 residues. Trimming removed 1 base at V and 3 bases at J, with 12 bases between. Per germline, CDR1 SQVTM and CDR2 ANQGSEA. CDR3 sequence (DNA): TGCAGCGTTGAAGGGGGGCAGGGAGACACTGAAGCTTTCTTT. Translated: CSVEGGQGDTEAFF.

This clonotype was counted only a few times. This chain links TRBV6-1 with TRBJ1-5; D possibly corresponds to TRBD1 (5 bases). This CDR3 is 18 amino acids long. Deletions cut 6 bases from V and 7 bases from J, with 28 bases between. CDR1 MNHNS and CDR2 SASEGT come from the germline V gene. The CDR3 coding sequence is TGTGCCAGCAGCCACTACCCCCAAGGGACTAGCATCCCGCAGCCCCAGCATTTT. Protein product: CASSHYPQGTSIPQPQHF.

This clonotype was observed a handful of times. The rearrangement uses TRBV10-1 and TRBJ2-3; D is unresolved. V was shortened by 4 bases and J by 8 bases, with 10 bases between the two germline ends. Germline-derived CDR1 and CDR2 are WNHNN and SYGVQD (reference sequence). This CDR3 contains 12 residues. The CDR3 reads CASSASPTTQYF. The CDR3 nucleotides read TGCGCCAGCAGTGCAAGCCCGACTACGCAGTATTTT.

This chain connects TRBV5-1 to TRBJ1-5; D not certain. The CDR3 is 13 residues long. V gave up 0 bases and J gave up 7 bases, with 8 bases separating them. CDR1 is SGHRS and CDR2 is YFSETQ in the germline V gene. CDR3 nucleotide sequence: TGCGCCAGCAGCTTGGCTTGGGGACAGCCCCAGCATTTT. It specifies CASSLAWGQPQHF.

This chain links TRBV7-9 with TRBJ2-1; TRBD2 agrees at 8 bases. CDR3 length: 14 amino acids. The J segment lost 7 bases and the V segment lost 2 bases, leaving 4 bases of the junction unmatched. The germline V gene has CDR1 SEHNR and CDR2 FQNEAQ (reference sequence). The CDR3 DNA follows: TGTGCCAGCAGCTTACAGGGACTAGTAAATGAGCAGTTCTTC. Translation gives CASSLQGLVNEQFF.

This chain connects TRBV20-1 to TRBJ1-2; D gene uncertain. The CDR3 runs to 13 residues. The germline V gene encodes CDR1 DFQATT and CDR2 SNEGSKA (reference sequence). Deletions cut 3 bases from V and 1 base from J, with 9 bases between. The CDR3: CSASPGLNYGYTF. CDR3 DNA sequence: TGCAGTGCTAGTCCAGGCCTTAACTATGGCTACACCTTC.

The CDR3 sequence is CASTLAGEGAPDTQYF. For the CDR3, the DNA is TGTGCCAGCACACTAGCGGGAGAAGGGGCCCCTGACACCCAGTACTTC. The rearrangement joins TRBV7-9 to TRBJ2-5; 11 bases fit TRBD2. Germline values: CDR1 SEHNR, CDR2 FQNEAQ (reference sequence). After removal of 7 bases from V and 8 bases from J, the junction contained 15 bases not matched to a gene. The CDR3 has 16 residues. The full variable domain, its missing parts supplied by reference TRBV7-9 and TRBJ2-5, is DTGVSQNPRHKITKRGQNVTFRCDPISEHNRLYWYRQTLGQGPEFLTYFQNEAQLEKSRLLSDRFSAERPKGSFSTLEIQRTEQGDSAMYLCASTLAGEGAPDTQYFGPGTRLLVL.